This passage covers 2 T cell receptor beta chains from one sample sequenced in a study of regulatory T cells in long-lasting Graves disease. Time point given: newly diagnosed GD, antithyroid drugs for less than 3 months. RNA isolated from PBMCs was used to make the TCR library. Arm-PCR of CDR3 regions and iRepertoire HTBI primers were the basis on which TCR beta libraries were built. TCRdb passed the multiplex PCR reads through MiXCR, listing each CDR3 protein once. Here the sample spans about 610,000 distinct CDR3 sequences, 15% to 20% being singletons. In addition, the sample was reused for a study of T cells in Graves' hyperthyroidism and ophthalmopathy.

The sequences come from peripheral blood mononuclear cells (PBMCs), collected at new diagnosis, from a patient treated with antithyroid drugs. These receptors were taken from a young man with Graves disease.

This clonotype was detected a few times. J is TRBJ2-7 and V is TRBV4-1; D might be TRBD2 (6 bases). CDR1 is MGHRA and CDR2 is YSYEKL in the germline V gene. The CDR3 has 14 amino acids. Trimming shortened V by 0 bases and J by 6 bases, and 12 bases separated the two germline ends. Here the CDR3 reads CASSQEWDSSEQYF. The CDR3 bases are TGCGCCAGCAGCCAAGAATGGGACTCCAGCGAGCAGTACTTC.

This clonotype was counted many times. The J gene is TRBJ2-7, the V gene TRBV20-1; the D is unclear. V dropped 5 bases and J dropped 3 bases, with 14 bases sitting between them. CDR1 is DFQATT and CDR2 is SNEGSKA in the germline V gene (reference sequence). CDR3 length: 13 residues. The CDR3 DNA is TGCAGTGCTGAAGGAGAGCTGAACTACGAGCAGTACTTC. Protein product: CSAEGELNYEQYF.